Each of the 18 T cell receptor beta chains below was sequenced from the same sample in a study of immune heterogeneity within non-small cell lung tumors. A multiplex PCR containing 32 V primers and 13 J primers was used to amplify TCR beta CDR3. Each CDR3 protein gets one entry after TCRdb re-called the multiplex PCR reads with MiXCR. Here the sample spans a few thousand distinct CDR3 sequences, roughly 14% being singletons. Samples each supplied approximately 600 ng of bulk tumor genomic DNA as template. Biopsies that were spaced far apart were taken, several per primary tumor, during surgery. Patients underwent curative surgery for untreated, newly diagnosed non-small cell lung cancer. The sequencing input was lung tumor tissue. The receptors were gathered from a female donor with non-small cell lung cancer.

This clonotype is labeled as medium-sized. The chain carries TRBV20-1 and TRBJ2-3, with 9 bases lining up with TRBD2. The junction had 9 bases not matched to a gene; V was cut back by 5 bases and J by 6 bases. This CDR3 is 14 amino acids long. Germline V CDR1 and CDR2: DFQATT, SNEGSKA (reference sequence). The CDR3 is CSAWTSAGGDTQYF. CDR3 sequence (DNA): TGCAGTGCTTGGACTAGCGCGGGGGGTGATACGCAGTATTTT.

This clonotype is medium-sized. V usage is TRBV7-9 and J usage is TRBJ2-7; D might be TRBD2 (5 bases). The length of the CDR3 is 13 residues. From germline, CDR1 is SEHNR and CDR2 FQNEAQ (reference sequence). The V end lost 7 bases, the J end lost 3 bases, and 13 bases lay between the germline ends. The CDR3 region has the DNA TGTGCCAGCATCCCCCTCCGGGGCTACGAGCAGTACTTC. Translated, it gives CASIPLRGYEQYF.

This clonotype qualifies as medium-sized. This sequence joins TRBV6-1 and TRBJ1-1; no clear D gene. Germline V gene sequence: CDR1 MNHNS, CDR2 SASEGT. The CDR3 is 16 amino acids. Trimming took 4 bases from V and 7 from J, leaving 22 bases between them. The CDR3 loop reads CASSAPGRLGVDEAFF. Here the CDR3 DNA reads TGTGCCAGCAGTGCCCCGGGAAGGTTGGGAGTAGATGAAGCTTTCTTT.

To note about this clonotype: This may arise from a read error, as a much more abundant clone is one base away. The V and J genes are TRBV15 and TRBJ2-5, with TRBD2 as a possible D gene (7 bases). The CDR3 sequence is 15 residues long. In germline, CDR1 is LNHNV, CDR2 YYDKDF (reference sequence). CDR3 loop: CATSPQRGGQETQSF. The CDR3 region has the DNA TGTGCCACCAGCCCTCAAAGGGGGGGCCAAGAGACCCAGTCCTTC.

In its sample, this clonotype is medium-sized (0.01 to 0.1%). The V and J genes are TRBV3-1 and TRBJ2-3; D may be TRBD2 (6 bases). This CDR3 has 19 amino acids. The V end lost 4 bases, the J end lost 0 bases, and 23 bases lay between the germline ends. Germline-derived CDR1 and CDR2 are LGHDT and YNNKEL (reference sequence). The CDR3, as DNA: TGTGCCAGCAGCCGTCTCCCCCCCGGGACTGGGACTAGCACAGATACGCAGTATTTT. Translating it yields CASSRLPPGTGTSTDTQYF.

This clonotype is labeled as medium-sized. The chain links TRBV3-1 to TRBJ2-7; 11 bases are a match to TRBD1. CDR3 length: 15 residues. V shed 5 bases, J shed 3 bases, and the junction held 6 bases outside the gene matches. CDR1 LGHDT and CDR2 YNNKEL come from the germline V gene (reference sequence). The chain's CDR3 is CASSDRDRGNYEQYF. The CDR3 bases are TGTGCCAGCAGCGACCGGGACAGGGGGAACTACGAGCAGTACTTC.

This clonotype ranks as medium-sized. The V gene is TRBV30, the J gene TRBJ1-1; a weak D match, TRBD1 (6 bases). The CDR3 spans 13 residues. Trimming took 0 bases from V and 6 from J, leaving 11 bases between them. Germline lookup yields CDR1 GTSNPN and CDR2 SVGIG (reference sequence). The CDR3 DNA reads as TGTGCCTGGAGTGTAGGTCAGGGGTCTGAAGCTTTCTTT. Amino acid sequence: CAWSVGQGSEAFF.

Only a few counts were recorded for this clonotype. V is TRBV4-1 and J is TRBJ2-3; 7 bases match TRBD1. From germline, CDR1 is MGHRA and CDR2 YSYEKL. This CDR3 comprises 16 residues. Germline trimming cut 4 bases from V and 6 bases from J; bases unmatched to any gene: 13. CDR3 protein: CASSPGRTGDTDTQYF. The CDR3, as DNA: TGCGCCAGCAGCCCAGGACGGACAGGTGACACGGATACGCAGTATTTT.

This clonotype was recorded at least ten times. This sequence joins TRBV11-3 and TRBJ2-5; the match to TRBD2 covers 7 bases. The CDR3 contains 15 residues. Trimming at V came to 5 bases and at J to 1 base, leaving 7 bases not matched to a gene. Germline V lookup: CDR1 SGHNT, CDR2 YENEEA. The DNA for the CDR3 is TGTGCCAGCAGCACGGGACTACAAGCCCAAGAGACCCAGTACTTC. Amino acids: CASSTGLQAQETQYF.

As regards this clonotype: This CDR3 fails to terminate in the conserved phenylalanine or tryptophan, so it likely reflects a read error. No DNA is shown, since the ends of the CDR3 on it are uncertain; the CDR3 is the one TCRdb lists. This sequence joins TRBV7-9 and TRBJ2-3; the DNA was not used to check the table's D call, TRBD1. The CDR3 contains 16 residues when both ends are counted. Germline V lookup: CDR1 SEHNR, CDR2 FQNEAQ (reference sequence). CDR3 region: CASNLLDAPYEQYFGP.

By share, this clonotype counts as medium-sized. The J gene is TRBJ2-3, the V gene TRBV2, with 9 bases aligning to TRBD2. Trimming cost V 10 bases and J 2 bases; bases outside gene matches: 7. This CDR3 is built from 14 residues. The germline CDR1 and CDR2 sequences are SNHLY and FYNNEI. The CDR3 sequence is CATQAGGLTDTQYF. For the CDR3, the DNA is TGTGCCACTCAAGCGGGAGGTCTCACAGATACGCAGTATTTT.

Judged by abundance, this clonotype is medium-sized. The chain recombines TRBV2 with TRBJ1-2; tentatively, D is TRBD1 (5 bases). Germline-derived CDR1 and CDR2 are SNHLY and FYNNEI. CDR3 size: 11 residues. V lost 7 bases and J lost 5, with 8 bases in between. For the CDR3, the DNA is TGTGCCAGCACCCAGGGATATGGCTACACCTTC. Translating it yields CASTQGYGYTF.

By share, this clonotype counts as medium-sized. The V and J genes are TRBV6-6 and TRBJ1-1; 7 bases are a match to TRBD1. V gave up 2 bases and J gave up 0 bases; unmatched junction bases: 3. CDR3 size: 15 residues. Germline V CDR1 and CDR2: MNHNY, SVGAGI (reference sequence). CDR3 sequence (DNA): TGTGCCAGCAGTTACCAGGGGGGGATGAACACTGAAGCTTTCTTT. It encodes CASSYQGGMNTEAFF.

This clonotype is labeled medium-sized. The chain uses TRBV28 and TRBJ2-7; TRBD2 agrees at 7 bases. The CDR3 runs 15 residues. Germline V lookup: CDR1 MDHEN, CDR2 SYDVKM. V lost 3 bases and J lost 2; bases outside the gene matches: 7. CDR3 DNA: TGTGCCAGCAGTTTCTCAGCGGGACTGACCTACGAGCAGTACTTC. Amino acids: CASSFSAGLTYEQYF.

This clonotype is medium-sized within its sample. DNA of the CDR3: TGCAGTGCTAGATGGGTGGCTAACTATGGCTACACCTTC. Translating gives CSARWVANYGYTF. The V and J genes are TRBV20-1 and TRBJ1-2; D call uncertain. The germline V and J ends were trimmed by 2 bases and 0 bases, with 7 bases remaining between them. CDR3 length equals 13 residues. Germline CDR1 is DFQATT and CDR2 is SNEGSKA (reference sequence).

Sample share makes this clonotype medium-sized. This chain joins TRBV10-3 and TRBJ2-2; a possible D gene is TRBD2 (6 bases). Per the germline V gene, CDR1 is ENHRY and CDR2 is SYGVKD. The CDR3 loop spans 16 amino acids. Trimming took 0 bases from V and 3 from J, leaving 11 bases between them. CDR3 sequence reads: CAISESYGSDTGELFF. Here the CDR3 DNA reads TGTGCCATCAGTGAGTCGTACGGGAGCGACACCGGGGAGCTGTTTTTT.

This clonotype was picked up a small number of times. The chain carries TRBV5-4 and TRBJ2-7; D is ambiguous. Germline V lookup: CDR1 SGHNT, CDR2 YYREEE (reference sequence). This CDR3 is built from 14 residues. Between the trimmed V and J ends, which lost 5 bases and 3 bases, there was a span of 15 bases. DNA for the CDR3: TGTGCCAGCAGAAAGTCTTCCTATGACTACGAGCAGTACTTC. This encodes CASRKSSYDYEQYF.

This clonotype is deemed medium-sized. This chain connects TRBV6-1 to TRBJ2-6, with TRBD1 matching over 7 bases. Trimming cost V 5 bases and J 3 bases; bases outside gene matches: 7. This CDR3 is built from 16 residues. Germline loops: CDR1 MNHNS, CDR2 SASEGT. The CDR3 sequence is CASSPLTGLGANVLTF. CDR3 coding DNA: TGTGCCAGCAGTCCACTGACAGGGCTTGGGGCCAACGTCCTGACTTTC.